These 25 T cell receptor beta chains were sequenced from one sample in a study of blood T cell repertoires in COVID-19 (dated by TCRdb to about 2020). To prepare the library, the immunoSEQ multiplex PCR assay was applied. TCRdb took over this immuneACCESS table, retaining in-frame rearrangements with V and J assigned. Such tables are incomplete; in checked studies, under half of the missing clones stem from an unresolved V gene, and the remainder is unexplained. The sample has about 57,000 clones on record, about nine tenths of them singletons. The top ten constitute over 4% of the sample. Specimen: peripheral blood. The receptors shown here come from a human donor in a cohort sampled during active COVID-19.

The J gene is TRBJ2-3, the V gene TRBV6-5, with 13 positions matching TRBD2. This CDR3 has 15 amino acids. Trimming at V came to 6 bases and at J to 6 bases, leaving 6 bases not matched to a gene. Germline V CDR1 and CDR2: MNHEY, SVGAGI. Here the CDR3 reads CASRPLAGGPDTQYF. The CDR3 DNA sequence: TGTGCCAGCAGGCCACTAGCGGGAGGGCCGGATACGCAGTATTTT.

The chain uses TRBV18 and TRBJ1-2; perhaps TRBD1 as D (5 bases). Germline CDR1 KGHSH, CDR2 LQKENI. This CDR3 is built from 15 residues. V shed 6 bases and J shed 4 bases, with 18 bases lying between them. The chain's CDR3 is CASSQTGASSYGYTF. Here the CDR3 DNA reads TGTGCCAGCTCTCAAACAGGAGCATCAAGCTATGGCTACACCTTC.

V is TRBV7-6 and J is TRBJ1-1; possibly TRBD1 for D (6 bases). This CDR3 is 15 amino acids long. V lost 5 bases and J lost 1, with 14 bases in between. Per the germline V gene, CDR1 is SGHVS and CDR2 is FNYEAQ. The CDR3 bases are TGTGCCAGCAGCCCGCGCGAGGACAGGAACACTGAAGCTTTCTTT. Its protein product is CASSPREDRNTEAFF.

The chain combines TRBV28 with TRBJ2-3, with 8 positions matching TRBD2. In germline, CDR1 is MDHEN, CDR2 SYDVKM. The CDR3 contains 16 residues. With 5 bases clipped from V and 1 base from J, the junction kept 8 bases outside the gene matches. The CDR3 coding sequence is TGTGCCAGCAGTGGAGGACTAGCCGGGGGCACAGATACGCAGTATTTT. It translates to CASSGGLAGGTDTQYF.

The chain recombines TRBV7-2 with TRBJ1-2; 7 bases are shared with TRBD1. Trimming took 5 bases from V and 2 from J; bases not matched to a gene: 8. Looked up from germline, CDR1 is SGHTA and CDR2 is FQGNSA. The CDR3 totals 15 residues. DNA for the CDR3: TGTGCCAGCAGCAGTACAGGGGACCTCAACTATGGCTACACCTTC. Protein sequence: CASSSTGDLNYGYTF.

The genes are TRBV5-1 and TRBJ2-1; 10 bases are shared with TRBD2. CDR1 is SGHRS and CDR2 is YFSETQ in the germline V gene. The CDR3 spans 16 residues. Trimming took 4 bases from V and 5 from J; bases not matched to a gene: 9. DNA of the CDR3: TGCGCCAGCAGCCCTTTCGGACTAGCGGAAAACAATGAGCAGTTCTTC. Translation gives CASSPFGLAENNEQFF.

The chain combines TRBV5-1 with TRBJ2-7; TRBD1 agrees at 8 bases. The CDR3 has 16 residues. The V and J ends lost 4 bases and 0 bases, in that order; junction bases with no gene match: 9. The germline V gene has CDR1 SGHRS and CDR2 YFSETQ. The CDR3 loop reads CASSTNGQGSSYEQYF. DNA for the CDR3: TGCGCCAGCAGCACAAATGGACAGGGAAGCTCCTACGAGCAGTACTTC.

The chain links TRBV5-1 to TRBJ1-1, with 7 bases that match TRBD1. Trimming took 4 bases from V and 6 from J; bases not matched to a gene: 6. This CDR3 comprises 13 residues. Germline assignment: CDR1 SGHRS and CDR2 YFSETQ. The CDR3 region is CASSKGTASEAFF. In DNA, the CDR3 is TGCGCCAGCAGCAAAGGGACAGCTTCTGAAGCTTTCTTT.

CDR3 bases: TGTGCCACTTCAAACCAGGGGGCGCGGGAGCAGTACTTC. Amino acids: CATSNQGAREQYF. The gene calls are TRBV24-1 and TRBJ2-7, with 8 bases aligning to TRBD1. CDR1 is KGHDR and CDR2 is SFDVKD in the germline V gene. The ends lost 10 bases at V and 7 bases at J; junction bases unmatched: 11. This CDR3 spans 13 amino acids.

V is TRBV5-1 and J is TRBJ1-6, with TRBD1 identical over 7 bases. V lost 4 bases and J lost 7; bases outside the gene matches: 5. This CDR3 comprises 14 residues. Germline V gene lookup returns CDR1 SGHRS and CDR2 YFSETQ. For the CDR3, the DNA is TGCGCCAGCAGCCCAGGACAGGCGAATTCACCCCTCCACTTT. It encodes CASSPGQANSPLHF. Looking up the rest from reference TRBV5-1 and TRBJ1-6 gives the full variable domain: KAGVTQTPRYLIKTRGQQVTLSCSPISGHRSVSWYQQTPGQGLQFLFEYFSETQRNKGNFPGRFSGRQFSNSRSEMNVSTLELGDSALYLCASSPGQANSPLHFGNGTRLTVT.

This clone has only one observation. This rearrangement joins TRBV3-1 (or the pseudogene TRBV3-2) to TRBJ2-7; 7 bases line up with TRBD2. The CDR3 has 15 residues. CDR1 is LGHDT, CDR2 YNNKEL, per germline (reference sequence). J gave up 1 base and V 2 bases, and 5 bases lay outside the gene matches. The CDR3 protein is CASSQYSGVSYEQYF. Here the CDR3 DNA reads TGTGCCAGCAGCCAATACAGCGGGGTGTCCTACGAGCAGTACTTC.

This clone showed up just once. The chain combines TRBV7-2 with TRBJ1-3; 8 bases are a match to TRBD1. CDR1 is SGHTA, CDR2 FQGNSA, per germline. This CDR3 is 15 amino acids long. The ends lost 1 base at V and 4 bases at J; junction bases unmatched: 3. CDR3 protein: CASSLGRGQGNTIYF. CDR3 in DNA: TGTGCCAGCAGCTTAGGCAGGGGGCAAGGAAACACCATATATTTT.

The chain couples TRBV3-1 (or the pseudogene TRBV3-2) to TRBJ1-2; 7 bases map to TRBD1. The CDR3 spans 15 residues. J gave up 4 bases and V 4 bases, and 9 bases lay outside the gene matches. The germline V gene has CDR1 LGHDT and CDR2 YNNKEL (reference sequence). The CDR3 DNA reads TGTGCCAGCAGCCTACAGGGGCGGAATTTCTATGGCTACACCTTC. It encodes CASSLQGRNFYGYTF.

V is TRBV3-1 (or the pseudogene TRBV3-2) and J is TRBJ1-4; TRBD1 matches 7 bases. Germline CDR1 reads LGHDT; CDR2 reads YNNKEL (reference sequence). The CDR3 totals 16 residues. V was clipped by 1 base and J by 4 bases; unmatched bases: 6. The CDR3 DNA is TGTGCCAGCAGCCAAGGAACAGGGGCCAATAATGAAAAACTGTTTTTT. The encoded protein is CASSQGTGANNEKLFF.

The chain is built from TRBV15 and TRBJ1-1, with D possibly being TRBD1 (5 bases). The germline gives CDR1 LNHNV, CDR2 YYDKDF (reference sequence). V lost 0 bases and J 6 bases, leaving 11 bases between the germline ends. This CDR3 is 14 amino acids long. The CDR3: CATSRDKGKSEAFF. CDR3 DNA: TGTGCCACCAGCAGAGATAAGGGGAAGTCTGAAGCTTTCTTT. Full variable domain (remainder filled in from reference TRBV15 and TRBJ1-1): DAMVIQNPRYQVTQFGKPVTLSCSQTLNHNVMYWYQQKSSQAPKLLFHYYDKDFNNEADTPDNFQSRRPNTSFCFLDIRSPGLGDTAMYLCATSRDKGKSEAFFGQGTRLTVV.

The gene calls are TRBV9 and TRBJ1-1; 7 nucleotides align to TRBD1. Per the germline V gene, CDR1 is SGDLS and CDR2 is YYNGEE. The CDR3 runs 16 residues. V lost 4 bases to trimming and J lost 0 bases; unmatched junction nucleotides: 9. The CDR3: CASSTRQGGMNTEAFF. CDR3 bases: TGTGCCAGCAGCACCCGACAGGGAGGAATGAACACTGAAGCTTTCTTT.

This chain uses TRBV27 with TRBJ2-1; TRBD2 agrees at 9 bases. The CDR3 has 15 residues. The J segment lost 8 bases and the V segment lost 7 bases, leaving 12 bases of the junction unmatched. Germline-derived CDR1 and CDR2 are MNHEY and SMNVEV (reference sequence). CDR3 DNA sequence: TGTGCCAGCAAGTTAGCGGGAGAACGTGCCTATGAGCAGTTCTTC. This codes for CASKLAGERAYEQFF.

The genes are TRBV27 and TRBJ1-2, with 12 bases identical to TRBD1. V lost 3 bases and J lost 8; bases outside the gene matches: 7. This CDR3 contains 15 residues. Germline CDR1 MNHEY, CDR2 SMNVEV (reference sequence). CDR3 sequence reads: CASSFSRDRGRGYTF. The CDR3 nucleotides read TGTGCCAGCAGTTTTTCCCGGGACAGGGGGCGCGGCTACACCTTC.

The chain is built from TRBV7-2 and TRBJ1-2; 8 bases are shared with TRBD1. Germline-derived CDR1 and CDR2 are SGHTA and FQGNSA. The CDR3 is made up of 12 amino acids. After removal of 6 bases from V and 7 bases from J, the junction contained 4 bases not matched to a gene. This CDR3 is CASRKDRAGYTF. Here the CDR3 DNA reads TGTGCCAGCAGAAAGGACAGGGCTGGCTACACCTTC. Supplemented by reference TRBV7-2 and TRBJ1-2, the full variable domain reads GAGVSQSPSNKVTEKGKDVELRCDPISGHTALYWYRQSLGQGLEFLIYFQGNSAPDKSGLPSDRFSAERTGGSVSTLTIQRTQQEDSAVYLCASRKDRAGYTFGSGTRLTVV.

The V call is TRBV7-2, the J call TRBJ2-1; D uncertain. Trimming removed 1 base at V and 0 bases at J, with 7 bases between. Germline-derived CDR1 and CDR2 are SGHTA and FQGNSA. The CDR3 length is 15 residues. The CDR3 loop reads CASSLVRSSYNEQFF. The CDR3 bases are TGTGCCAGCAGCTTAGTTCGGAGCTCCTACAATGAGCAGTTCTTC.

The chain links TRBV5-1 to TRBJ1-1, with D possibly TRBD1 on 5 matching bases. From germline, CDR1 is SGHRS and CDR2 YFSETQ. V shed 4 bases and J shed 2 bases, with 15 bases lying between them. The CDR3 totals 15 residues. The CDR3 region has the DNA TGCGCCAGCAGCCCGTCGGGGGGTGGAAACACTGAAGCTTTCTTT. Its protein product is CASSPSGGGNTEAFF.

This chain links TRBV14 with TRBJ2-5, with 7 bases matching TRBD2. This CDR3 has 15 residues. V lost 2 bases and J lost 2; bases outside the gene matches: 5. Per germline, CDR1 SGHDN and CDR2 FVKESK. In DNA, the CDR3 is TGTGCCAGCAGCCAATTCGGGACTAAGCAAGAGACCCAGTACTTC. Its protein product is CASSQFGTKQETQYF.

The chain uses TRBV29-1 and TRBJ1-5; D perhaps matches TRBD1 (6 bases). V lost 6 bases and J 4 bases, leaving 13 bases between the germline ends. Germline CDR1 reads SQVTM; CDR2 reads ANQGSEA. The CDR3 contains 13 residues. In DNA, the CDR3 is TGCAGCGTCGCTGCGGGGGCGAATCAGCCCCAGCATTTT. This sequence encodes CSVAAGANQPQHF. The whole variable domain, remainder taken from reference TRBV29-1 and TRBJ1-5, is SAVISQKPSRDICQRGTSLTIQCQVDSQVTMMFWYRQQPGQSLTLIATANQGSEATYESGFVIDKFPISRPNLTFSTLTVSNMSPEDSSIYLCSVAAGANQPQHFGDGTRLSIL.

V usage is TRBV18 and J usage is TRBJ1-3; D is unresolved. CDR1 and CDR2 from the germline V gene are KGHSH and LQKENI. V was pared by 3 bases and J by 0 bases, with 12 bases between. The CDR3 length is 16 residues. CDR3 protein: CASSPPGRTSGNTIYF. The CDR3 DNA is TGTGCCAGCTCACCTCCTGGCCGTACCTCTGGAAACACCATATATTTT.

V is TRBV3-1 (or the pseudogene TRBV3-2) and J is TRBJ2-1; 16 bases map to TRBD2. The germline gives CDR1 LGHDT, CDR2 YNNKEL (reference sequence). The CDR3 length is 15 residues. J gave up 9 bases and V 7 bases, and 6 bases lay outside the gene matches. DNA for the CDR3: TGTGCCAGCACCCGAGGGACTAGCGGGAGGGGTGAGCAGTTCTTC. Its protein product is CASTRGTSGRGEQFF.